Listed here is a single T cell receptor beta chain. Its binding antigen is unknown. Base quality data are lacking; no much larger clone is found one base away. These data belong to a study of blood T cell repertoires in COVID-19 (dated by TCRdb to about 2020). For the wider study: The collaborator samples originated in the United States, Italy and Spain and spanned the acute and convalescent phases of COVID-19. The dataset comprised deeply sampled blood TCRbeta repertoires from subjects exposed to, actively infected with, or recovered from COVID-19. The prospective study material was composed of cDNA or gDNA derived from T cells, B-cell-depleted T cells, or PBMCs. Where HLA class I and class II types were available, the types were taken from metadata supplied by the sample provider, not from assay-based typing. The repertoires were released in a freely available public database meant as a resource for research on the immune response to SARS-CoV-2. Samples came from the ongoing ImmuneRACE study (first 160 participants) plus 1,254 subjects from 6 global collaborators. Sample metadata almost always included a de-identified subject ID, COVID-19 status, age in years and sex. On the study overall, not on this receptor specifically: The amount of clinical and demographic metadata varied by source and participant and was provided uncurated.

Collaborating institutions collected whole blood in K2EDTA tubes following their own protocols. For TCRbeta analysis, collaborator samples were shipped as frozen whole blood, as isolated PBMCs, or as DNA extracted from either sample type. TCRbeta CDR3 regions were amplified from genomic DNA using the immunoSEQ Assay, a bias-controlled multiplex PCR. The authors' analysis ran thus. The number of nucleated cells in each sample was estimated from the amplification of reference gene primers within the assay. Sequence reads were collapsed and filtered to measure the absolute abundance of every unique TCRbeta CDR3 rearrangement. For each sample, productive Simpson clonality was calculated by taking the square root of Simpson's diversity index across productive rearrangements. As stored in TCRdb, this immuneACCESS dataset retains in-frame rearrangements with V and J assigned. A fraction of the clones does not appear; measured against another copy, unresolved V genes explain less than half of the discrepancy, and the remainder lacks a known reason. That table is the source of V, J and clone size, and D and trimming were worked out from the DNA. This sample has about 120,000 clones in its table, and about four fifths of those were observed once. The ten biggest clones cover about 5.4% of the sample.

V is shortened by 5 bases, J by 7 bases, and the region joining them spans 11 bases. CDR1 is given as KGHSH and CDR2 as LQKENI, both from the germline V gene. CDR3 length: 12 amino acids, cysteine to phenylalanine. Only the CDR3 part of the read is kept: 36 bases, read in frame from the first base. Sample: peripheral blood. The sequence joins TRBV18 to TRBJ1-1; TRBD1 is a weak D gene call, 6 bases matching. This clonotype originated in an elderly man with active or convalescent COVID-19. The DNA is TGTGCCAGCTCAGTGGACAGATTTGAAGCTTTCTTT. Translated, this gives CASSVDRFEAFF.